Only a few counts were recorded for the clone carrying this T cell receptor beta chain. Its antigen is still unknown. cDNA synthesis used the whole RNA isolate, giving expressed TCRB sequences. Libraries were prepared by immunoSEQ multiplex PCR; TCRdb keeps only in-frame clonotypes and omits some of them. This repertoire shows around 200,000 clones, 13% found once; its top ten account for roughly 0.56%. The data belong to a study of beta chain features in type 1 diabetes. Findings and caveats of the study: More deletions and fewer insertions at VDJ junctions were found in patients with type 1 diabetes. A potential PCR bias toward shorter templates would be equal in patient and control samples. In comparison with healthy donors, patients had naive, central memory and Treg TCRB repertoires that appeared more similar.

CDR3 length: 15 residues. V was cut by 5 bases and J by 0 bases, with 11 bases left in between. Germline CDR1 reads MNHNY; CDR2 reads SVGAGI (reference sequence). Sequenced: central memory CD4+ T cells from blood. The TCR sequence derives from a woman in her late teens or twenties in good health. The chain joins TRBV6-6 to TRBJ2-1; D is uncertain. CDR3 region: CASSPGSSSYNEQFF. In DNA form, the CDR3 reads TGTGCCAGCAGTCCCGGTAGTAGCTCCTACAATGAGCAGTTCTTC.